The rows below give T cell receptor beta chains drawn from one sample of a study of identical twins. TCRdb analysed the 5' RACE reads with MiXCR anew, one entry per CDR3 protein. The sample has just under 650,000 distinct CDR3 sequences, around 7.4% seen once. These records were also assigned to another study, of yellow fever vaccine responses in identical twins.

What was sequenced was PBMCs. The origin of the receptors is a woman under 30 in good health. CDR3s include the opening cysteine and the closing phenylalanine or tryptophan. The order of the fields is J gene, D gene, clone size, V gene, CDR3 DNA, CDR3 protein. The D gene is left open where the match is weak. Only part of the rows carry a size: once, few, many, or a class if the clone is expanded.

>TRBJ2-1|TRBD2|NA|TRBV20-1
TGCAGTGCTAGAGATCTAACGGGAGGGCGAATTGAGCAGTTCTTC
CSARDLTGGRIEQFF
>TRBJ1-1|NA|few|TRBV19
TGTGCCAGTAGTATAAGTGCCAGTGGCATCCGTGTTGAAGCTTTCTTT
CASSISASGIRVEAFF
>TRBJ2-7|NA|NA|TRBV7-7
TGTGCCAGCAGAGTACGGGCCTTAAAAGGTGGAAGAAACGAGCAGTACTTC
CASRVRALKGGRNEQYF
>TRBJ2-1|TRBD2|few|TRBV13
TGTGCCAGCAGCTCGACTAGCGGGAGGGCTAATGAGCAGTTCTTC
CASSSTSGRANEQFF
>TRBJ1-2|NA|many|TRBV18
TGTGCCAGCTCACCAGAACCCTTGCTCTATGGCTACACCTTC
CASSPEPLLYGYTF
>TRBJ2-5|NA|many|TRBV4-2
TGTGCCAGCAGCCAAGGTGCTGAGCGCGACCAAGAGACCCAGTACTTC
CASSQGAERDQETQYF
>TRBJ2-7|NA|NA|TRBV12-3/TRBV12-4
TGTGCCAGCAGTCCCCTAGGAATCGAGCAGTACTTC
CASSPLGIEQYF
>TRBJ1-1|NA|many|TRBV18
TGTGCCAGCTCAGAGGCCATGAACACTGAAGCTTTCTTT
CASSEAMNTEAFF
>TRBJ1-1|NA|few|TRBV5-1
TGCGCCAGAAAGGAATTCTGGGTTGTCGGGGCTTTCTTT
CARKEFWVVGAFF
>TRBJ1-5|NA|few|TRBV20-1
TGCAGTGCTAGAAGGGGTGACAATCAGCCCCAGCATTTT
CSARRGDNQPQHF
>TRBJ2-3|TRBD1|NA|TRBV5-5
TGTGCCAGCAGCTTGAATCAGGGGGCGTCGGATACGCAGTATTTT
CASSLNQGASDTQYF
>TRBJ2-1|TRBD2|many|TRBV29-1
TGCAGCGTTAAACTCGGGACTAGCGGGAGCAATGAGCAGTTCTTC
CSVKLGTSGSNEQFF
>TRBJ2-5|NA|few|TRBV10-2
TGCGCCAGCAGTGAGTCAGCGCAGACCCAGTACTTC
CASSESAQTQYF
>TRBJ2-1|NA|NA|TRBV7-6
TGTGCCAGCAGTTCAGACGAGGGGCCAGGTGAGCAGTTCTTC
CASSSDEGPGEQFF
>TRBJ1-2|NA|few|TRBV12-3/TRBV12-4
TGTGCCAGCAGTTTACCTTATAGGGGTACCGATGGCTACACCTTC
CASSLPYRGTDGYTF
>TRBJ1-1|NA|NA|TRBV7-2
TGTGCCAGCAGCGTCCCCAGGAACACTGAAGCTTTCTTT
CASSVPRNTEAFF
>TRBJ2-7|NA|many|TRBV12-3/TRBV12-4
TGTGCCAGCAGTTTTTTCTCCTACGAGCAGTACTTC
CASSFFSYEQYF
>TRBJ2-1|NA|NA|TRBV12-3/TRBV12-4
TGTGCCAGCAGTTTAACACGACACCTTGGGGATGAGCAGTTCTTC
CASSLTRHLGDEQFF
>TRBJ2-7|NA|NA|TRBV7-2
TGTGCCAGCAGCCTGCAATACGAGCAGTACTTC
CASSLQYEQYF
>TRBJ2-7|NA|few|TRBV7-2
TGTGCCAGCAGCTTAGACCCGCTAGAGAAGTTCGAGCAGTACTTC
CASSLDPLEKFEQYF
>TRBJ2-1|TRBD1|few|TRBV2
TGTGCCAGCCAACGGGACAGGACATACAATGAGCAGTTCTTC
CASQRDRTYNEQFF
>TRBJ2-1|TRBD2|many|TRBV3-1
TGTGCCAGCAGCCCCCCCCCGACTAGCGGGAGGAATGAGCAGTTCTTC
CASSPPPTSGRNEQFF
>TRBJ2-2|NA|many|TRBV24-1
TGTGCCACCAGTGAGACGACAGTCAACACCGGGGAGCTGTTTTTT
CATSETTVNTGELFF
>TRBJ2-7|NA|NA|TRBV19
TGTGCCAGTAGTCCGTACTGGCGGGCCAGCGAGCAGTACTTC
CASSPYWRASEQYF
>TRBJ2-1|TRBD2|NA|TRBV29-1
TGCAGCGTTGAAGAGGGACTAGGGGGGAATGAGCAGTTCTTC
CSVEEGLGGNEQFF
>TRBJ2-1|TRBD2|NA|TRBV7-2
TGTGCCAGCAGCTTAGTAGCGGGAGTCGGCAATGAGCAGTTCTTC
CASSLVAGVGNEQFF
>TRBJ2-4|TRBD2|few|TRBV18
TGTGCCAGCTCACCCGCCTCGGGGGGGAAAGGGATCATTCAGTACTTC
CASSPASGGKGIIQYF
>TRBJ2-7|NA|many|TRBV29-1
TGCAGCGCCGGGAAGGGGTTTGGTTACGAGCAGTACTTC
CSAGKGFGYEQYF
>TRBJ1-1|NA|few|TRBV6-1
TGTGCCAGCAGAACACCCACAGGTAACACTGAAGCTTTCTTT
CASRTPTGNTEAFF
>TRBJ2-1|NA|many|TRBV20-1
TGCAGTGCGCCCCGGGACTCTACCAATGAGCAGTTCTTC
CSAPRDSTNEQFF
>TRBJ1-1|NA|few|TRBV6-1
TGTGCCAGCATGGCGAACACTGAAGCTTTCTTT
CASMANTEAFF
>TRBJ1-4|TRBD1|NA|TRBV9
TGTGCCAGCAGCGTAGCCCCGGACAGGGGGGAAAAACTGTTTTTT
CASSVAPDRGEKLFF
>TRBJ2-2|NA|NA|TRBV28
TGTGCCAGCAGTTTATCGGAACTTACCACCGGGGAGCTGTTTTTT
CASSLSELTTGELFF
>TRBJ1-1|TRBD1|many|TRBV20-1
TGCAGTGCTAGGGACAGGGGGTACACTGAAGCTTTCTTT
CSARDRGYTEAFF
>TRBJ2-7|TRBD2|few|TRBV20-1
TGCAGTGCTAGAGATCGGACTAGCGGGATGTACGAGCAGTACTTC
CSARDRTSGMYEQYF
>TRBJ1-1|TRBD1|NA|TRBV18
TGTGCCAGCTCACCATCCGGGACAGGGGGAACGTACACTGAAGCTTTCTTT
CASSPSGTGGTYTEAFF
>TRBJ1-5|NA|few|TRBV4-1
TGCGCCAGCAGCCCTGACACGCTTAACAGGGTCAATCAGCCCCAGCATTTT
CASSPDTLNRVNQPQHF
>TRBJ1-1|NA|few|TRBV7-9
TGTGCCAGCAGCTTAGAGGGGGGACACCAGGCTGAAGCTTTCTTT
CASSLEGGHQAEAFF
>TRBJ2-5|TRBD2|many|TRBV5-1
TGCGCCAGCAGCACAGGCGGACTAGCGGCGTACCAAGAGACCCAGTACTTC
CASSTGGLAAYQETQYF
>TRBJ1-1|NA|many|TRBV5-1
TGCGCCAGCAGCTTGGTGCCAGGGGACACTGAAGCTTTCTTT
CASSLVPGDTEAFF